Presented here are 7 T cell receptor beta chains from one specimen sequenced in a study of early T cells in non-severe SARS-CoV-2 infection. Using its own MiXCR run on the 5' RACE reads, TCRdb lists one record per CDR3 protein. This sample carries under 95,000 distinct CDR3 sequences, approximately 12% of them seen once, and the ten largest clones take about 3.5%. The sample was whole blood. The receptors come from an adult who was a healthcare worker with PCR-confirmed SARS-CoV-2 infection or an uninfected control (not recorded which).

The chain uses TRBV5-1 and TRBJ1-2; 9 positions agree with TRBD1. Per the germline V gene, CDR1 is SGHRS and CDR2 is YFSETQ. The CDR3 consists of 14 residues. After removal of 4 bases from V and 8 bases from J, the junction contained 9 bases not matched to a gene. This CDR3 reads CASSAATGGGGYTF. The CDR3 DNA reads TGCGCCAGCAGCGCAGCTACAGGGGGCGGCGGCTACACCTTC.

V and J are TRBV12-3 or TRBV12-4 and TRBJ2-3, with 9 bases identical to TRBD1. This CDR3 comprises 14 residues. V lost 8 bases and J lost 4; bases outside the gene matches: 7. CDR3 bases: TGTGCCAGCTCCCTGGACAGGGGCTCAGATACGCAGTATTTT. Translation: CASSLDRGSDTQYF.

This clonotype showed up many times. The chain is built from TRBV6-2 or TRBV6-3 and TRBJ2-3, with 10 bases fitting TRBD1. CDR1 MNHEY and CDR2 SVGEGT come from the germline V gene. This CDR3 region has 16 residues. V lost 6 bases to trimming and J lost 2 bases; unmatched junction nucleotides: 8. CDR3 residues: CASSRGQGRITDTQYF. DNA of the CDR3: TGTGCCAGCAGCCGGGGACAGGGGCGGATCACAGATACGCAGTATTTT.

In this sample, this clonotype turned up many times. This chain joins TRBV28 and TRBJ1-5, with 9 bases aligning to TRBD1. Per the germline V gene, CDR1 is MDHEN and CDR2 is SYDVKM. The CDR3 runs 14 residues. V gave up 8 bases and J gave up 7 bases; unmatched junction bases: 9. The DNA for the CDR3 is TGTGCCAGCGCACCCGGGACAGGGTACCAGCCCCAGCATTTT. The encoded protein is CASAPGTGYQPQHF.

This clonotype was seen many times. This chain uses TRBV7-9 with TRBJ2-6; D is unclear. V lost 5 bases and J 0 bases, leaving 11 bases between the germline ends. The CDR3 consists of 16 residues. CDR1 SEHNR and CDR2 FQNEAQ come from the germline V gene (reference sequence). CDR3 protein: CASSKDGYSGANVLTF. Here the CDR3 DNA reads TGTGCCAGCAGCAAGGACGGGTACTCTGGGGCCAACGTCCTGACTTTC.

Only a few counts were recorded for this clonotype. The chain joins TRBV5-1 to TRBJ2-1, with 16 nucleotides matching TRBD2. The CDR3 contains 18 residues. Per germline, CDR1 SGHRS and CDR2 YFSETQ. V lost 6 bases, J lost 0 bases, and 6 bases stayed unmatched. The CDR3 region is CASTGLAGGLSSYNEQFF. The CDR3 DNA is TGCGCCAGCACGGGACTAGCGGGAGGGTTGAGCTCCTACAATGAGCAGTTCTTC.

This sequence joins TRBV20-1 and TRBJ2-2; no clear D gene. Germline CDR1 DFQATT, CDR2 SNEGSKA (reference sequence). The length of the CDR3 is 14 residues. Trimming took off 6 bases at V and 3 bases at J, with 14 bases between the two ends. The CDR3 DNA follows: TGCAGTGCCCCATGGGTAGAATACACCGGGGAGCTGTTTTTT. This sequence encodes CSAPWVEYTGELFF.